This T cell receptor (beta chain) was found in a study of regulatory T cells in long-lasting Graves disease. Study-wide context: Graves' patients who were just diagnosed had used antithyroid drugs for under 3 months.

Stated time point: newly diagnosed GD, antithyroid drugs for less than 3 months. With RNA extracted from PBMCs as input, the TCR library was made. With iRepertoire HTBI primers and Arm-PCR of CDR3 regions, TCR beta libraries were built. TCRdb recomputed calls from the multiplex PCR reads with MiXCR, one row per CDR3 protein. Among roughly 360,000 distinct CDR3 sequences listed, 10% to 15% were seen once. The CDR3 covers 15 residues. The V gene's germline CDR1 is MNHNS and CDR2 SASEGT. Losses at the gene ends were 6 bases for V and 6 bases for J; bases not matched to a gene: 5. These same records also appear under a second study, on T cells in Graves' hyperthyroidism and ophthalmopathy. In that study: Diagnoses used clinical symptoms, serum thyroxine and TRAb, thyroid ultrasound and orbital computed tomography.

The sequencing here drew on peripheral blood mononuclear cells (PBMCs), taken at new diagnosis, from a patient treated with antithyroid drugs. The V and J genes are TRBV6-1 and TRBJ2-1, with 13 bases lining up with TRBD2. The TCR sequence derives from a woman younger than 35 with Graves disease. The DNA for the CDR3 is TGTGCCAGCAGCCGCGGGACTAGCGGGATCAATGAGCAGTTCTTC. Translating gives CASSRGTSGINEQFF.